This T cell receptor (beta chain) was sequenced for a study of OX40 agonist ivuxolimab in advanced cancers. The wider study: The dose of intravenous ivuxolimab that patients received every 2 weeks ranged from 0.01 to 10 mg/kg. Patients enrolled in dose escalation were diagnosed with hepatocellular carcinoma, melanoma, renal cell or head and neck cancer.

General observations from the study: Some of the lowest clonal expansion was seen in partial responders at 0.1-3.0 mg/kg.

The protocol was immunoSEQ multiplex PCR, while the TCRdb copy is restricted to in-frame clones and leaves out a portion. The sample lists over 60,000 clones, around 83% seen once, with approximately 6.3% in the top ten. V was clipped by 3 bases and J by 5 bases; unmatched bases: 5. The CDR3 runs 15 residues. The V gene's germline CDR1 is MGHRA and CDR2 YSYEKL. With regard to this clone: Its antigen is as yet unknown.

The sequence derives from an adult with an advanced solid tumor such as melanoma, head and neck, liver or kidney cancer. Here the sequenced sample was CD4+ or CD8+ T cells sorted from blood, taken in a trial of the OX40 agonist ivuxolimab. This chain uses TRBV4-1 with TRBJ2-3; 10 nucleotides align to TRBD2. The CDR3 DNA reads TGCGCCAGCAGCCAGCTAGCGGGAGTTGTAGATACGCAGTATTTT. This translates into CASSQLAGVVDTQYF.